This T cell receptor (beta chain) stems from a study of blood T cell repertoires in COVID-19. Authors' analysis steps: Amplification from reference gene primers served as the basis for estimated nucleated cell counts. Assay: immunoSEQ multiplex PCR; the TCRdb copy retains only in-frame clones and omits some. V, J and clone size derive from that table, while D and trimming were established from the DNA sequence. The sample lists 5,500 to 7,500 clones, roughly nine tenths occurring once. The V gene end was trimmed by 6 bases and the J gene end by 7 bases; junction bases not matched to a gene: 8. This CDR3 has 14 amino acids. Germline V gene data show CDR1 as MNHEY and CDR2 as SMNVEV (reference sequence).

The chain uses TRBV27 and TRBJ1-4; 7 bases fit TRBD1. The material sequenced was peripheral blood. This sequence was found in a human donor in a cohort sampled during active COVID-19. The donor label of this sample is uncertain. In nucleotides, the CDR3 is TGTGCCAGCAGCAAAACAGGGGTGGGTGAAAAACTGTTTTTT. It translates to CASSKTGVGEKLFF.